The 23 T cell receptor beta chains below were found in one sample sequenced in a study of T cells in Graves' hyperthyroidism and ophthalmopathy (dated by TCRdb to the late 2010s). Libraries were constructed by multiplex PCR. Sequenced on an Illumina HiSeq 2000. The TCR beta CDR3 regions were amplified from the RNA transcripts. A first-round RT-PCR of the TCR CDR3 used the HTBI primer set with the Qiagen OneStep RT-PCR kit. The public reads were reprocessed in TCRdb via fastp at Q25 and MiXCR, keeping in-frame beta chains. Every entry covers one CDR3 protein and lists the most common genes and DNA from its rows. Present in this sample are 550,000 to 700,000 distinct CDR3 sequences, about 45% of which were seen just once. Together, the top ten hold 15% to 20% of the sample. Material: peripheral blood or thyroid tissue (not recorded which). Every receptor here comes from an adult woman with Graves' disease, either hyperthyroidism or ophthalmopathy (not recorded which).

This clonotype was seen at least ten times. CDR3 in DNA: TGTGCCAGCAGCTTGGGGGTGCGGCTAGCTGAGACCCAGTACTTC. It codes for CASSLGVRLAETQYF. The V call is TRBV5-6, the J call TRBJ2-5, with D perhaps matching TRBD2 (5 bases). The CDR3 covers 15 residues. Germline assignment: CDR1 SGHDT and CDR2 YYEEEE. The V end was cut by 0 bases, the J end by 5 bases, with 14 bases between.

This clonotype has a count of ten or more. The chain joins TRBV29-1 to TRBJ1-1; D unresolved. In germline, CDR1 is SQVTM, CDR2 ANQGSEA. The CDR3 is 14 residues long. With 5 bases removed from V and 4 bases from J, the gap between germline ends came to 17 bases. The CDR3 loop reads CSVSQRTSGTEAFF. CDR3 DNA sequence: TGCAGCGTTTCTCAAAGGACTTCTGGCACTGAAGCTTTCTTT.

A word on this clonotype: A much larger clonotype is one base distant, so this may be a read error. The DNA is omitted, as the CDR3 cannot be located on it reliably, and the CDR3 follows TCRdb's listing. The chain is built from TRBV6-5 and TRBJ1-6. Germline V CDR1 and CDR2: MNHEY, SVGAGI. The CDR3 is 15 amino acids in total, end residues counted. The CDR3 loop is CASSYVAAGNSPPHF.

This rearrangement joins TRBV7-9 to TRBJ2-7, with a weak D call TRBD1 (6 bases). CDR1 is SEHNR and CDR2 is FQNEAQ in the germline V gene (reference sequence). The CDR3 covers 14 residues. V lost 6 bases and J lost 3, with 15 bases in between. The CDR3 reads CASSPDRFNYEQYF. CDR3 nucleotides: TGTGCCAGCAGTCCTGACAGGTTTAACTACGAGCAGTACTTC. Full variable domain (rest looked up from reference TRBV7-9 and TRBJ2-7): DTGVSQNPRHKITKRGQNVTFRCDPISEHNRLYWYRQTLGQGPEFLTYFQNEAQLEKSRLLSDRFSAERPKGSFSTLEIQRTEQGDSAMYLCASSPDRFNYEQYFGPGTRLTVT.

The table lists this clonotype with a few counts. The rearrangement links TRBV10-3 to TRBJ1-1; 7 nucleotides agree with TRBD1. Germline values: CDR1 ENHRY, CDR2 SYGVKD. J gave up 2 bases and V 4 bases, and 7 bases lay outside the gene matches. The CDR3 spans 15 residues. This CDR3 reads CAISGGQTINTEAFF. The CDR3 DNA reads TGTGCCATCAGTGGGGGACAGACTATCAACACTGAAGCTTTCTTT.

The chain uses TRBV2 and TRBJ2-5, with 8 bases aligning to TRBD1. CDR1 is SNHLY, CDR2 FYNNEI, per germline. Losses at the gene ends were 6 bases for V and 5 bases for J; bases not matched to a gene: 14. This CDR3 comprises 16 residues. CDR3 amino acids: CASSVGTGSFGETQYF. The CDR3 DNA reads as TGTGCCAGCAGCGTAGGGACAGGCTCATTCGGGGAGACCCAGTACTTC.

In its sample, this clonotype was seen a few times. This chain connects TRBV30 to TRBJ2-7, with D unclear. The germline CDR1 and CDR2 sequences are GTSNPN and SVGIG (reference sequence). The germline V and J ends were trimmed by 3 bases and 1 base, with 7 bases remaining between them. The CDR3 extends over 12 amino acids. The CDR3 here is CAWRSLSYEQYF. CDR3 in DNA: TGTGCCTGGAGAAGCCTATCCTACGAGCAGTACTTC.

A remark on this clonotype: At one of its ends the junction is not consistent with the germline gene, which may arise from a read error. The CDR3 coding sequence is TGTTCCAGCAGCCACCGGGACAGGAACTACGGCTACACCTTC. Its translation: CSSSHRDRNYGYTF. The chain links TRBV7-9 to TRBJ1-2, with 8 bases identical to TRBD1. CDR1 and CDR2 from the germline V gene are SEHNR and FQNEAQ (reference sequence). This CDR3 has 14 amino acids.

The genes are TRBV7-9 and TRBJ1-2; the D is unclear. V dropped 3 bases and J dropped 4 bases, with 6 bases sitting between them. Germline V gives CDR1 SEHNR, CDR2 FQNEAQ (reference sequence). This CDR3 has 12 amino acids. CDR3 in amino acids: CASSLDFYGYTF. DNA of the CDR3: TGTGCCAGCAGCTTGGACTTCTATGGCTACACCTTC.

The V call is TRBV12-3 or TRBV12-4, the J call TRBJ1-2; no firm D call. V gave up 6 bases and J gave up 12 bases, with 17 bases separating them. This CDR3 has 12 amino acids. CDR3 nucleotides: TGTGCCAGCAGGGCCCCCTCAGGTCTCCACACCTTC. Amino acid sequence: CASRAPSGLHTF.

This chain joins TRBV15 and TRBJ1-2; a possible D gene is TRBD1 (5 bases). CDR1 is LNHNV and CDR2 is YYDKDF in the germline V gene (reference sequence). The V and J ends lost 3 bases and 8 bases respectively, with 10 bases between them. CDR3 length equals 12 residues. The CDR3 DNA is TGTGCCACCAGCAGGTCGGAGGGGGGCTACACCTTC. It encodes CATSRSEGGYTF.

This clonotype showed up just once. The V call is TRBV11-2, the J call TRBJ2-5, with 7 bases aligning to TRBD2. With 5 bases clipped from V and 2 bases from J, the junction kept 8 bases outside the gene matches. Germline CDR1 SGHAT, CDR2 FQNNGV. The CDR3 runs 15 residues. CDR3 loop: CASSEGWGGQETQYF. In nucleotides, the CDR3 is TGTGCCAGCAGCGAGGGGTGGGGGGGACAAGAGACCCAGTACTTC.

Ten or more counts support this clonotype. This sequence joins TRBV7-9 and TRBJ2-7, with D unclear. Germline V gene sequence: CDR1 SEHNR, CDR2 FQNEAQ (reference sequence). CDR3 length: 12 amino acids. V lost 4 bases and J lost 7, with 11 bases in between. The CDR3, as DNA: TGTGCCAGCAGCTGGGCCTTCTATGAGCAGTACTTC. Amino acid sequence: CASSWAFYEQYF. The whole variable domain, filled in from reference TRBV7-9 and TRBJ2-7, reads DTGVSQNPRHKITKRGQNVTFRCDPISEHNRLYWYRQTLGQGPEFLTYFQNEAQLEKSRLLSDRFSAERPKGSFSTLEIQRTEQGDSAMYLCASSWAFYEQYFGPGTRLTVT.

This clonotype was seen at least ten times. The chain couples TRBV7-9 to TRBJ1-3; the D is unclear. The germline CDR1 and CDR2 sequences are SEHNR and FQNEAQ (reference sequence). The V and J ends lost 6 bases and 4 bases respectively, with 1 base between them. There are 10 residues in the CDR3. CDR3 DNA: TGTGCCAGCAGAGGAAACACCATATATTTT. Its protein is CASRGNTIYF.

The chain employs TRBV7-9 and TRBJ2-7; D call uncertain. The V end lost 2 bases, the J end lost 10 bases, and 12 bases lay between the germline ends. Germline CDR1 is SEHNR and CDR2 is FQNEAQ (reference sequence). The CDR3 extends over 12 amino acids. The CDR3 is CASSLPQTSQYF. CDR3 sequence (DNA): TGTGCCAGCAGCTTACCCCAGACATCCCAGTACTTC.

This clonotype was counted at least ten times. J is TRBJ2-5 and V is TRBV20-1; perhaps TRBD2 as D (6 bases). This CDR3 has 11 residues. Germline CDR1 reads DFQATT; CDR2 reads SNEGSKA (reference sequence). The CDR3 nucleotides read TGCAGCTGCCCCCGGGGGGAGACCCAGTACTTC. This gives the protein CSCPRGETQYF.

The chain employs TRBV7-3 and TRBJ1-5; 11 bases agree with TRBD1. This CDR3 contains 13 residues. Trimming at V came to 4 bases and at J to 8 bases, leaving 1 base not matched to a gene. Germline CDR1 reads SGHTA; CDR2 reads FQGTGA. The chain's CDR3 is CASSWDRGEPQHF. CDR3 DNA sequence: TGTGCCAGCAGCTGGGACAGGGGGGAGCCCCAGCATTTT.

In its sample, this clonotype was seen once. The chain couples TRBV2 to TRBJ1-5; 8 bases line up with TRBD1. CDR1 is SNHLY and CDR2 is FYNNEI in the germline V gene. This CDR3 region has 16 residues. V lost 4 bases to trimming and J lost 5 bases; unmatched junction nucleotides: 10. The CDR3 DNA reads TGTGCCAGCAGTGCTAGGACAGGGTTTATAGATCAGCCCCAGCATTTT. It specifies CASSARTGFIDQPQHF. The entire variable domain, with the rest obtained from reference TRBV2 and TRBJ1-5, is as follows: EPEVTQTPSHQVTQMGQEVILRCVPISNHLYFYWYRQILGQKVEFLVSFYNNEISEKSEIFDDQFSVERPDGSNFTLKIRSTKLEDSAMYFCASSARTGFIDQPQHFGDGTRLSIL.

This clonotype was observed a handful of times. The CDR3: CASSSRIAGQGAFQPQHF. The CDR3 region has the DNA TGTGCCAGCAGTTCCCGAATAGCGGGACAGGGGGCGTTTCAGCCCCAGCATTTT. The rearrangement uses TRBV6-9 and TRBJ1-5; 12 nucleotides align to TRBD1. Germline loops: CDR1 MNHGY, CDR2 SVAAGI. The J segment lost 6 bases and the V segment lost 4 bases, leaving 13 bases of the junction unmatched. CDR3 length: 18 residues.

This clonotype has at least ten counts. The chain has TRBV7-3 and TRBJ2-7; 7 bases line up with TRBD1. The CDR3 has 14 residues. Germline V gives CDR1 SGHTA, CDR2 FQGTGA. Unmatched junction bases numbered 7, after V lost 5 bases and J lost 3 bases. The CDR3 coding sequence is TGTGCCAGCAGCCCGACAGGGCTTCTCTACGAGCAGTACTTC. Its translation: CASSPTGLLYEQYF. Using reference TRBV7-3 and TRBJ2-7 for the parts outside the CDR3, the full variable domain is GAGVSQTPSNKVTEKGKYVELRCDPISGHTALYWYRQSLGQGPEFLIYFQGTGAADDSGLPNDRFFAVRPEGSVSTLKIQRTERGDSAVYLCASSPTGLLYEQYFGPGTRLTVT.

V is TRBV11-1 and J is TRBJ2-7; 7 nucleotides agree with TRBD1. In germline, CDR1 is SGHAT, CDR2 FQDESV (reference sequence). V gave up 4 bases and J gave up 2 bases; unmatched junction bases: 8. The CDR3 is 15 residues long. The CDR3 protein is CASSSGRGKTYEQYF. The CDR3 DNA reads TGTGCCAGCAGCTCGGGCAGGGGGAAGACCTACGAGCAGTACTTC.

The chain has TRBV29-1 and TRBJ1-2, with a tentative D call TRBD1 (5 bases). CDR3 size: 14 residues. V was clipped by 8 bases and J by 3 bases, with 19 bases between them. Germline assignment: CDR1 SQVTM and CDR2 ANQGSEA. The CDR3 sequence: CSYSGFRDDYGYTF. CDR3 bases: TGCAGCTATTCCGGGTTTAGGGACGACTATGGCTACACCTTC.

V usage is TRBV7-2 and J usage is TRBJ2-1, with D maybe TRBD1 (5 bases). Germline CDR1 is SGHTA and CDR2 is FQGNSA. V lost 5 bases to trimming and J lost 10 bases, with 24 bases between them. The CDR3 has 16 residues. CDR3 sequence: CASSAFPPDGAAEQFF. For the CDR3, the DNA is TGTGCCAGCAGCGCTTTTCCGCCCGATGGGGCGGCGGAGCAGTTCTTC.